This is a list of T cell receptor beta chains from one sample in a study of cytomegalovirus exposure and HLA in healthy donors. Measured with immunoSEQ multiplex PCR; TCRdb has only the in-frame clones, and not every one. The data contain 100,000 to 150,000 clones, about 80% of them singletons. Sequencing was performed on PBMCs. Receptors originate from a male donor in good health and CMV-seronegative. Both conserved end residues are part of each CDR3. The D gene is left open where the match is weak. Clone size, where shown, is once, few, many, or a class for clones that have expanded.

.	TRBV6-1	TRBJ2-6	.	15	CASGEAHSGANGLTF	TGTGCCAGCGGAGAGGCCCACTCTGGGGCCAACGGCCTGACTTTC
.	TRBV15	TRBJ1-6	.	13	CATSRGANSPLHF	TGTGCCACCAGCCGGGGGGCCAATTCACCCCTCCACTTT
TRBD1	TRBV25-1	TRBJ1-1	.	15	CASRGTGFVNTEAFF	TGTGCCAGCCGCGGGACAGGGTTTGTGAACACTGAAGCTTTCTTT
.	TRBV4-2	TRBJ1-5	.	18	CASSQETALGNSNQPQHF	TGTGCCAGCAGCCAAGAGACAGCCCTGGGAAATAGCAATCAGCCCCAGCATTTT
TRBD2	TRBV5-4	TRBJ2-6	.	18	CASSLGGSGSSGANGLTF	TGTGCCAGCAGCTTGGGGGGGAGCGGGAGCTCTGGGGCCAACGGCCTGACTTTC
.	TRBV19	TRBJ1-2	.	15	CASTTAGRPNYGYTF	TGTGCCAGTACCACAGCGGGGAGGCCTAACTATGGCTACACCTTC
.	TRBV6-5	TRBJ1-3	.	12	CASSSGGNTIYF	TGTGCCAGCAGTTCGGGAGGAAACACCATATATTTT
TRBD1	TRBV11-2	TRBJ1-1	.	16	CASSDRDSPLNTEAFF	TGTGCCAGCAGCGACCGGGACAGCCCTTTGAACACTGAAGCTTTCTTT
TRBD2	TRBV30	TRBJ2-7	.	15	CAWNMGTNYTYEQYF	TGTGCCTGGAATATGGGGACTAACTATACCTACGAGCAGTACTTC
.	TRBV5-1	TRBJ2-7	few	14	CASSLWAGTDEQYF	TGCGCCAGCAGCTTGTGGGCAGGAACAGACGAGCAGTACTTC
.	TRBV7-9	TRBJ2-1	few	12	CASSSINFEQFF	TGTGCCAGCAGTTCCATTAACTTCGAGCAGTTCTTC